These 17 T cell receptor beta chains originate from one sample sequenced in a study of T cell repertoires in cytomegalovirus infection. Via MiXCR, TCRdb re-called the reads, giving one row per CDR3 protein. The table includes about 770,000 distinct CDR3 sequences, almost 30% detected once. These receptors' antigens are unknown. The material sequenced was cultured CD8+ T cells from PBMCs, taken from culture after CMV antigen stimulation. The receptor source for this set is a human donor in good health (CMV status not recorded). Some clones in this sample may be carry-over from other donors' samples.

Notes on this clonotype: Since a much larger clone is just one base distant, this may be a read error. The V call is TRBV7-9, the J call TRBJ2-1; no clear D. The ends were cut back, 1 base at V and 0 bases at J, with 10 bases in the middle. Germline loops: CDR1 SEHNR, CDR2 FQNEAQ (reference sequence). The CDR3 covers 16 residues. The CDR3 here is CASSLVPRSSYNEQFF. The CDR3 DNA reads as TGTGCCAGCAGCTTAGTTCCCCGGAGCTCCTACAATGAGCAGTTCTTC.

The V call is TRBV19, the J call TRBJ2-2; no firm D call. With 1 base removed from V and 7 bases from J, the gap between germline ends came to 16 bases. CDR1 and CDR2 (germline): LNHDA, SQIVND (reference sequence). The CDR3 covers 16 residues. CDR3 amino acids: CASSIGPTWPGGELFF. The CDR3 nucleotides are TGTGCCAGTAGTATAGGCCCGACTTGGCCTGGCGGGGAGCTGTTTTTT. Supplemented by reference TRBV19 and TRBJ2-2, the full variable domain reads DGGITQSPKYLFRKEGQNVTLSCEQNLNHDAMYWYRQDPGQGLRLIYYSQIVNDFQKGDIAEGYSVSREKKESFPLTVTSAQKNPTAFYLCASSIGPTWPGGELFFGEGSRLTVL.

This sequence joins TRBV7-6 and TRBJ2-1; TRBD1 agrees at 7 bases. The CDR3 is 15 residues long. After removal of 5 bases from V and 1 base from J, the junction contained 5 bases not matched to a gene. The germline V gene encodes CDR1 SGHVS and CDR2 FNYEAQ. In nucleotides, the CDR3 is TGTGCCAGCAGCGAGGACAGGAGTTCCTACAATGAGCAGTTCTTC. This codes for CASSEDRSSYNEQFF.

A few counts support this clonotype. The chain joins TRBV7-6 to TRBJ2-2; D is undetermined. Germline values: CDR1 SGHVS, CDR2 FNYEAQ. V lost 1 base to trimming and J lost 7 bases, with 10 bases between them. The CDR3 is 14 residues long. The CDR3 reads CASSLGLHGGELFF. CDR3 DNA: TGTGCCAGCAGCTTAGGACTCCATGGCGGGGAGCTGTTTTTT.

The rearrangement links TRBV29-1 to TRBJ1-2; a weak D match, TRBD1 (6 bases). Germline CDR1 and CDR2: SQVTM and ANQGSEA. The CDR3 runs to 13 residues. V was cut by 1 base and J by 8 bases, with 14 bases left in between. CDR3 DNA: TGCAGCGTTGAAGGAGGGGGAATAGGGGGCTACACCTTC. This codes for CSVEGGGIGGYTF.

This chain links TRBV7-9 with TRBJ1-1, with D maybe TRBD1 (5 bases). V was cut by 4 bases and J by 8 bases, with 20 bases left in between. Per the germline V gene, CDR1 is SEHNR and CDR2 is FQNEAQ (reference sequence). The length of the CDR3 is 15 residues. CDR3 DNA: TGTGCCAGCAGCTCGCGGACATACTCGTGGTCCGAAGCTTTCTTT. This gives the protein CASSSRTYSWSEAFF.

This clonotype showed up just a few times. CDR3 in amino acids: CATSSRMGLEQYF. As DNA, the CDR3 is TGTGCCACCAGCAGTCGAATGGGGCTCGAGCAGTACTTC. The rearrangement uses TRBV15 and TRBJ2-7; the D gene is possibly TRBD1 (5 bases). CDR1 and CDR2 from the germline V gene are LNHNV and YYDKDF (reference sequence). Trimming cost V 3 bases and J 6 bases, with 12 bases left between them. The CDR3 loop spans 13 amino acids.

V usage is TRBV27 and J usage is TRBJ2-2, with 11 bases that match TRBD1. The CDR3 runs 17 residues. Germline values: CDR1 MNHEY, CDR2 SMNVEV (reference sequence). V dropped 8 bases and J dropped 8; count of bases not matched to a gene: 16. The CDR3 DNA is TGTGCCAGCGCCTCTTCGCCAGGACAGGGGGCTGGTGGGGAGCTGTTTTTT. Translated, it gives CASASSPGQGAGGELFF.

The V and J genes are TRBV6-1 and TRBJ2-1, with D uncertain. Germline V gene data show CDR1 as MNHNS and CDR2 as SASEGT. V lost 10 bases and J lost 13, with 17 bases in between. CDR3 length: 11 amino acids. The CDR3 protein is CATLAAPHQFF. The CDR3 DNA is TGTGCCACCCTGGCAGCGCCCCACCAGTTCTTC.

J is TRBJ1-6 and V is TRBV27, with TRBD1 matching over 7 bases. CDR1 is MNHEY, CDR2 SMNVEV, per germline (reference sequence). The CDR3 loop spans 18 amino acids. J lost 4 bases, V lost 0 bases, and 9 bases had no gene match. This chain's CDR3 is CASSLSPTGRDYNSPLHF. The CDR3 coding sequence is TGTGCCAGCAGTTTATCCCCGACAGGGAGGGATTATAATTCACCCCTCCACTTT.

The sample holds many counts of this clonotype. The V gene is TRBV7-6, the J gene TRBJ1-5; D is possibly TRBD1 (5 bases). In germline, CDR1 is SGHVS, CDR2 FNYEAQ. This CDR3 contains 14 residues. V was pared by 1 base and J by 6 bases, with 10 bases between. The DNA of the CDR3 is TGTGCCAGCAGCTTAGATGAGGGGAGTCAGCCCCAGCATTTT. It codes for CASSLDEGSQPQHF.

This clonotype was seen a few times. This rearrangement joins TRBV15 to TRBJ1-1; D is unclear. In germline, CDR1 is LNHNV, CDR2 YYDKDF (reference sequence). V was pared by 11 bases and J by 7 bases, with 14 bases between. The CDR3 loop spans 11 amino acids. CDR3 loop: CALSSGSEAFF. CDR3 sequence (DNA): TGTGCCTTGAGTTCGGGGAGTGAAGCTTTCTTT.

CDR3: CASSPTSGGFTDTQYF. The CDR3 bases are TGTGCCAGCAGTCCGACTAGCGGGGGATTCACAGATACGCAGTATTTT. This chain joins TRBV27 and TRBJ2-3; 12 bases map to TRBD2. With V trimmed by 5 bases and J by 2 bases, 5 bases remained unmatched. The CDR3 has 16 amino acids. Germline-derived CDR1 and CDR2 are MNHEY and SMNVEV (reference sequence).

The chain joins TRBV14 to TRBJ2-5; TRBD2 aligns across 12 bases. The CDR3 is 16 amino acids. With V trimmed by 5 bases and J by 2 bases, 6 bases remained unmatched. CDR1 and CDR2 (germline): SGHDN, FVKESK. The CDR3 coding sequence is TGTGCCAGCAGCATAGGACTAGCGGGGCTACAAGAGACCCAGTACTTC. It yields the protein CASSIGLAGLQETQYF.

This clonotype was observed many times. The chain links TRBV7-9 to TRBJ1-1; 7 positions agree with TRBD1. The V segment lost 8 bases and the J segment 6 bases; nucleotides outside the gene matches: 6. This CDR3 has 12 residues. Germline V lookup: CDR1 SEHNR, CDR2 FQNEAQ (reference sequence). The CDR3, as DNA: TGTGCCAGCTGCAGGGGGAAGGCTGAAGCTTTCTTT. This translates into CASCRGKAEAFF.

The sample holds a few counts of this clonotype. V is TRBV2 and J is TRBJ2-7; 7 bases agree with TRBD2. The CDR3 consists of 15 residues. CDR1 and CDR2 from the germline V gene are SNHLY and FYNNEI. Trimming took 3 bases from V and 1 from J; bases not matched to a gene: 6. The CDR3 nucleotides are TGTGCCAGCAGTGACAGGTGGGGGGGGTCCTACGAGCAGTACGTC. Its translation is CASSDRWGGSYEQYV.

J is TRBJ1-2 and V is TRBV12-3 or TRBV12-4, with D tentatively TRBD1 (5 bases). The CDR3 extends over 13 amino acids. V lost 7 bases and J lost 6, with 15 bases in between. The CDR3 spells CASTAGGWHGYTF. The CDR3 coding sequence is TGTGCCAGCACCGCGGGGGGGTGGCATGGCTACACCTTC.